The 17 T cell receptor beta chains below all came from one sample that was sequenced in a study of T-cell memory formation after mild COVID-19 (dated by TCRdb to 2020 to 2023). Libraries were built with 5' RACE. The reads were generated on an Illumina NovaSeq 6000. TCRdb reprocessed the public reads (quality trimming at Q25 with fastp, clone calling with MiXCR) and kept in-frame beta chains. One record per CDR3 amino acid sequence lists the most common genes and DNA. Here the sample has about 470,000 distinct CDR3 sequences; 15% to 20% occur a single time. The top ten hold about 12% of the sample. Sequenced input: PBMCs or a T cell subset sorted from them (not recorded which). The receptors were sampled from an adult woman who had mild COVID-19 (a few samples of this study predate the infection). The sample titles of this study are shuffled in the database, so cell type and time point are left out; the donor was told from shared clones.

The DNA for the CDR3 is TGTGCCAGCAGCCAACCCGGGACTAGGAATGAGCAGTTCTTC. Translated: CASSQPGTRNEQFF. V and J are TRBV7-3 and TRBJ2-1, with 8 bases identical to TRBD2. CDR1 and CDR2 from the germline V gene are SGHTA and FQGTGA. After removal of 5 bases from V and 7 bases from J, the junction contained 7 bases not matched to a gene. The CDR3 has 14 amino acids.

Only a few counts were recorded for this clonotype. This rearrangement joins TRBV11-2 to TRBJ2-7, with D perhaps TRBD2 (5 bases). This CDR3 is 14 amino acids long. Trimming pared 0 bases from V and 9 bases from J, leaving 15 bases between. The germline V gene encodes CDR1 SGHAT and CDR2 FQNNGV. CDR3 nucleotides: TGTGCCAGCAGCTTAGATTTGCAGGAGGCAGCGCAGTACTTC. This sequence encodes CASSLDLQEAAQYF.

In its sample, this clonotype was seen a few times. The V gene is TRBV20-1, the J gene TRBJ1-2; maybe TRBD1 (6 bases). The V end was cut by 0 bases, the J end by 3 bases, with 14 bases between. This CDR3 is built from 15 residues. Germline V CDR1 and CDR2: DFQATT, SNEGSKA (reference sequence). This CDR3 is CSARDPKGGDYGYTF. The CDR3 DNA is TGCAGTGCTAGAGATCCGAAGGGGGGGGACTATGGCTACACCTTC.

This clonotype came up many times. This chain links TRBV5-1 with TRBJ1-4; TRBD1 agrees at 8 bases. Trimming at V came to 6 bases and at J to 4 bases, leaving 5 bases not matched to a gene. Germline-derived CDR1 and CDR2 are SGHRS and YFSETQ. This CDR3 has 14 amino acids. The CDR3 is CASTTTGVNEKLFF. The DNA of the CDR3 is TGCGCCAGCACCACGACAGGGGTTAATGAAAAACTGTTTTTT. The whole variable domain, filled in from reference TRBV5-1 and TRBJ1-4, reads KAGVTQTPRYLIKTRGQQVTLSCSPISGHRSVSWYQQTPGQGLQFLFEYFSETQRNKGNFPGRFSGRQFSNSRSEMNVSTLELGDSALYLCASTTTGVNEKLFFGSGTQLSVL.

This clonotype appeared a few times. J is TRBJ1-2 and V is TRBV28; maybe TRBD1 (5 bases). The CDR3 is 15 residues long. V was trimmed by 5 bases and J by 3 bases, leaving 16 bases between them. The germline gives CDR1 MDHEN, CDR2 SYDVKM. This CDR3 is CASSVGAGRDYGYTF. The DNA for the CDR3 is TGTGCCAGCAGTGTTGGGGCAGGCCGGGACTATGGCTACACCTTC.

This clonotype was detected only a few times. This chain joins TRBV7-2 and TRBJ1-1; D ambiguous. The germline CDR1 and CDR2 sequences are SGHTA and FQGNSA. The germline V and J ends were trimmed by 6 bases and 0 bases, with 8 bases remaining between them. This CDR3 contains 13 residues. CDR3 DNA sequence: TGTGCCAGCAGACAAAGCATGAACACTGAAGCTTTCTTT. Protein: CASRQSMNTEAFF.

There are a few counts of this clonotype. The CDR3 protein is CASSPERTWHGYTF. The CDR3 DNA is TGTGCCAGCAGCCCTGAACGAACCTGGCATGGCTACACCTTC. The chain joins TRBV12-3 or TRBV12-4 to TRBJ1-2, with D hard to call. The CDR3 length is 14 residues. V lost 6 bases and J lost 6, with 17 bases in between.

The chain links TRBV12-3 or TRBV12-4 to TRBJ2-2; 7 positions agree with TRBD1. V gave up 0 bases and J gave up 3 bases; unmatched junction bases: 7. This CDR3 has 17 residues. CDR3 bases: TGTGCCAGCAGTTTAGCGTCCCTGACAGGGTACACCGGGGAGCTGTTTTTT. It specifies CASSLASLTGYTGELFF.

The chain uses TRBV12-3 or TRBV12-4 and TRBJ2-2, with TRBD2 identical over 9 bases. V lost 1 base, J lost 3 bases, and 6 bases stayed unmatched. This CDR3 is built from 17 residues. The CDR3 loop is CASSLGTSEWDTGELFF. CDR3 nucleotides: TGTGCCAGCAGTTTAGGGACTAGCGAGTGGGACACCGGGGAGCTGTTTTTT.

This clonotype showed up just a few times. The V gene is TRBV12-3 or TRBV12-4, the J gene TRBJ2-1, with D maybe TRBD1 (7 bases). V was shortened by 9 bases and J by 1 base, with 22 bases between the two germline ends. The CDR3 runs to 17 residues. CDR3 region: CASKDRVAGQSYNEQFF. DNA of the CDR3: TGTGCCAGTAAAGACAGAGTGGCGGGACAGTCCTACAATGAGCAGTTCTTC.

This chain connects TRBV4-1 to TRBJ1-6; D possibly corresponds to TRBD1 (5 bases). This CDR3 has 16 amino acids. Trimming removed 4 bases at V and 3 bases at J, with 13 bases between. Germline lookup yields CDR1 MGHRA and CDR2 YSYEKL. The CDR3 nucleotides read TGCGCCAGCAGCCGCGGGACTCTTAACTATAATTCACCCCTCCACTTT. As protein: CASSRGTLNYNSPLHF.

This clonotype appeared a few times. The rearrangement links TRBV20-1 to TRBJ2-7, with D tentatively TRBD1 (6 bases). V lost 0 bases and J 5 bases, leaving 17 bases between the germline ends. Germline CDR1 reads DFQATT; CDR2 reads SNEGSKA (reference sequence). This CDR3 has 15 amino acids. CDR3 region: CSARDTGPGPNEQYF. CDR3 sequence (DNA): TGCAGTGCTAGAGATACAGGGCCTGGTCCCAACGAGCAGTACTTC.

J is TRBJ1-3 and V is TRBV4-3; D unresolved. The CDR3 spans 16 residues. Germline loops: CDR1 LGHNA, CDR2 YSLEER. Trimming cost V 0 bases and J 7 bases, with 16 bases left between them. The CDR3: CASSQDSGMRLNTIYF. CDR3 nucleotide sequence: TGCGCCAGCAGCCAAGATTCAGGAATGAGGTTGAACACCATATATTTT.

This clonotype was seen at least ten times. The rearrangement links TRBV4-1 to TRBJ2-4; tentative D call: TRBD2 (6 bases). V was cut by 1 base and J by 7 bases, with 11 bases left in between. CDR1 and CDR2 (germline): MGHRA, YSYEKL. CDR3 length equals 14 residues. In DNA form, the CDR3 reads TGCGCCAGCAGCCAAGCGGGGGTTCAGAACATTCAGTACTTC. It translates to CASSQAGVQNIQYF.

The rearrangement links TRBV5-1 to TRBJ1-2; 9 bases are a match to TRBD1. CDR1 and CDR2 (germline): SGHRS, YFSETQ. The V segment lost 4 bases and the J segment 0 bases; nucleotides outside the gene matches: 4. This CDR3 is built from 15 residues. The CDR3: CASSPRTGANYGYTF. CDR3 sequence (DNA): TGCGCCAGCAGCCCAAGGACAGGGGCTAACTATGGCTACACCTTC.

The table lists this clonotype with a few counts. CDR3 region: CASSLIENTGELFF. The CDR3 DNA sequence: TGCGCCAGCAGCTTGATAGAAAACACCGGGGAGCTGTTTTTT. V usage is TRBV5-1 and J usage is TRBJ2-2; D is undetermined. The germline V gene has CDR1 SGHRS and CDR2 YFSETQ. V lost 1 base to trimming and J lost 2 bases, with 6 bases between them. The CDR3 covers 14 residues.

The genes are TRBV19 and TRBJ1-2, with a tentative D call TRBD1 (5 bases). CDR1 and CDR2 from the germline V gene are LNHDA and SQIVND (reference sequence). Trimming shortened V by 2 bases and J by 2 bases, and 12 bases separated the two germline ends. This CDR3 region has 15 residues. In DNA, the CDR3 is TGTGCCAGTAGTATAATTGGACAAACAAACTATGGCTACACCTTC. This gives the protein CASSIIGQTNYGYTF.